This entry describes one T cell receptor beta chain. As yet, its antigen is unknown. TCRdb independently ran MiXCR on the PCR reads; one entry per CDR3 protein. This sample yields nearly 650,000 distinct CDR3 sequences, of which about 25% are seen a single time; 0.6% to 0.9% belongs to the top ten. This specimen belongs to a study of molecular identifiers for immune sequencing clone quantification. Study in general: With replicates, the RNA of around 20,000 or 99,000 naive CD8 cells was split five ways and four were sequenced.

Trimming took off 4 bases at V and 0 bases at J, with 17 bases between the two ends. The CDR3 extends over 17 amino acids. Looked up from germline, CDR1 is LNHDA and CDR2 is SQIVND (reference sequence). Study outcomes and limitations: Highly expanded clone sizes could be underestimated by identical TCR molecules sharing a barcode.

This chain connects TRBV19 to TRBJ2-3, with TRBD2 as a possible D gene (6 bases). The receptor was derived from a human donor in good health. Some libraries in this study had Jurkat cell RNA spiked in. The sequencing sample was made of naive CD8+ T cells from blood, with Jurkat cell RNA spiked in. Subset here: FACS-sorted CD8+CD4-CCR7+CD45RA+ naive T cells. Written as DNA, the CDR3 is TGTGCCAGTAGTACACCAAGCGGGCTCGCTAGCACAGATACGCAGTATTTT. Translating gives CASSTPSGLASTDTQYF.